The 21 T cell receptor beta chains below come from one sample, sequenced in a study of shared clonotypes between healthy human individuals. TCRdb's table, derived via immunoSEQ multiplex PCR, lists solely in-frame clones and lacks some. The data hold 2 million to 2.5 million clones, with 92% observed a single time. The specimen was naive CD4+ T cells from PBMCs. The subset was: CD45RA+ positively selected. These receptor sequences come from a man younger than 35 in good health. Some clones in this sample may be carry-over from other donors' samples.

CDR3 DNA: TGCAGCGTTGAAGACCGAGACAGTACCACCTACGAGCAGTACTTC. Encoded protein: CSVEDRDSTTYEQYF. The J gene is TRBJ2-7, the V gene TRBV29-1; D is perhaps TRBD1 (5 bases). V was pared by 0 bases and J by 2 bases, with 14 bases between. CDR1 and CDR2 from the germline V gene are SQVTM and ANQGSEA. This CDR3 comprises 15 residues.

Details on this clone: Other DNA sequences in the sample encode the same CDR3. The CDR3 is CAWSVLTGNEQFF. CDR3 DNA sequence: TGTGCCTGGAGTGTACTGACTGGCAATGAGCAGTTCTTC. The rearrangement uses TRBV30 and TRBJ2-1; D remains unclear. Trimming took off 0 bases at V and 6 bases at J, with 9 bases between the two ends. This CDR3 comprises 13 residues. The V gene's germline CDR1 is GTSNPN and CDR2 SVGIG (reference sequence). Looking up the rest from reference TRBV30 and TRBJ2-1 gives the full variable domain: SQTIHQWPATLVQPVGSPLSLECTVEGTSNPNLYWYRQAAGRGLQLLFYSVGIGQISSEVPQNLSASRPQDRQFILSSKKLLLSDSGFYLCAWSVLTGNEQFFGPGTRLTVL.

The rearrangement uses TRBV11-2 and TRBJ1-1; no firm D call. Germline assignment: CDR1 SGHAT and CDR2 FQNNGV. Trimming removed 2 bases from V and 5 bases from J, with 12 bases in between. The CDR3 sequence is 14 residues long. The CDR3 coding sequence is TGTGCCAGCAGCTTATCCCTCGAGAGGACTGAAGCTTTCTTT. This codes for CASSLSLERTEAFF. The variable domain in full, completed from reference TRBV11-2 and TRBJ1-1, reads EAGVAQSPRYKIIEKRQSVAFWCNPISGHATLYWYQQILGQGPKLLIQFQNNGVVDDSQLPKDRFSAERLKGVDSTLKIQPAKLEDSAVYLCASSLSLERTEAFFGQGTRLTVV.

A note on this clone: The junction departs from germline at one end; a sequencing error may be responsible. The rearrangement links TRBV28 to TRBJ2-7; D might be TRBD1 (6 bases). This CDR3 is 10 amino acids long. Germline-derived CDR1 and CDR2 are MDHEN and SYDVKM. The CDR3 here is CASANRALHF. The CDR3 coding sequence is TGTGCCAGCGCCAACAGGGCACTACACTTC.

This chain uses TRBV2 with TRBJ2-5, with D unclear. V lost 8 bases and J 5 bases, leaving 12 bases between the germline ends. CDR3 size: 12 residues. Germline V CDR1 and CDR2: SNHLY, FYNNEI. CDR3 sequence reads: CASGYGVETQYF. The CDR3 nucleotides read TGTGCCAGCGGCTATGGCGTTGAGACCCAGTACTTC.

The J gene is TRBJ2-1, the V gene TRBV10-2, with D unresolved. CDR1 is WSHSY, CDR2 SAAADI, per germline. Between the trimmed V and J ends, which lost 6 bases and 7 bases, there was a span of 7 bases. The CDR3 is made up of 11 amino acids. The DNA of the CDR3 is TGCGCCAGCAGCGACCGTAATGAGCAGTTCTTC. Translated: CASSDRNEQFF.

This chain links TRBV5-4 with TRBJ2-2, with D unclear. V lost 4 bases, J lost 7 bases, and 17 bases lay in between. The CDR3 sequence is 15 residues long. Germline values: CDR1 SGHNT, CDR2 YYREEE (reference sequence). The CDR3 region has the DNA TGTGCCAGCAGCCTGACCAGCGCCATTGGCGGGGAGCTGTTTTTT. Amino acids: CASSLTSAIGGELFF.

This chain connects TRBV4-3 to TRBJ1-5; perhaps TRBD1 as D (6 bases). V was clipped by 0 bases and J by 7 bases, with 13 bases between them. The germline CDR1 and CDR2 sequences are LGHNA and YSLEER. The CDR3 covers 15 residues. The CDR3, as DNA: TGCGCCAGCAGCCAAGATCTACAGGGTCACCAGCCCCAGCATTTT. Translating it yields CASSQDLQGHQPQHF.

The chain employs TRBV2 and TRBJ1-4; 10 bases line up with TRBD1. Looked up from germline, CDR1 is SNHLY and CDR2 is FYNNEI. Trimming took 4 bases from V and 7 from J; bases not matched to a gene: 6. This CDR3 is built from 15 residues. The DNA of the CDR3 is TGTGCCAGCAGTGCCTGGACAGGGGGGGGTGAAAAACTGTTTTTT. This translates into CASSAWTGGGEKLFF.

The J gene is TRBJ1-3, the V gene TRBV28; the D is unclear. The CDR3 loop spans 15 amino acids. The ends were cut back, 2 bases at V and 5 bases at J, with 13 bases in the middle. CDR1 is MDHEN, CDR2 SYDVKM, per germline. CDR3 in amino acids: CASSLVSAGRNTIYF. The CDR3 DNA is TGTGCCAGCAGTTTAGTGTCGGCGGGTCGAAACACCATATATTTT. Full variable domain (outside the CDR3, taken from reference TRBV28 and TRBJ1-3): DVKVTQSSRYLVKRTGEKVFLECVQDMDHENMFWYRQDPGLGLRLIYFSYDVKMKEKGDIPEGYSVSREKKERFSLILESASTNQTSMYLCASSLVSAGRNTIYFGEGSWLTVV.

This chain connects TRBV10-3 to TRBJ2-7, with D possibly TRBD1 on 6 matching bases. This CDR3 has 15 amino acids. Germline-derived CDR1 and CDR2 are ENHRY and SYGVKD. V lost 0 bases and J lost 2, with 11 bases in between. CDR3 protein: CAISESVEGAYEQYF. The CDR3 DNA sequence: TGTGCCATCAGTGAGTCGGTAGAGGGGGCCTACGAGCAGTACTTC.

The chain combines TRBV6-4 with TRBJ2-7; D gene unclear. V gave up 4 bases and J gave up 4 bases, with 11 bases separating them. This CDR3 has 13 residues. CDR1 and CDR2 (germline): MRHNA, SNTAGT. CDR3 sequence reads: CASSGPGRYEQYF. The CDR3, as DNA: TGTGCCAGCAGTGGCCCAGGCAGATACGAGCAGTACTTC.

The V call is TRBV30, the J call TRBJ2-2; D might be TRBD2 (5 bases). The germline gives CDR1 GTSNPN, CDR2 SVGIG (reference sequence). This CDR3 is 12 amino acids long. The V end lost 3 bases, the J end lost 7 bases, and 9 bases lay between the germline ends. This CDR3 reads CAWSGVYGELFF. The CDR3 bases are TGTGCCTGGAGCGGGGTTTACGGGGAGCTGTTTTTT.

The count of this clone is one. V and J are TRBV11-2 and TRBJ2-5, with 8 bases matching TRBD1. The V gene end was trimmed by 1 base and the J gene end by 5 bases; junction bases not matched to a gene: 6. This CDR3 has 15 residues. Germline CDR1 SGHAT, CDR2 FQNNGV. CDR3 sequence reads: CASSLARGLMETQYF. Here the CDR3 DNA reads TGTGCCAGCAGCTTAGCCAGGGGGCTTATGGAGACCCAGTACTTC.

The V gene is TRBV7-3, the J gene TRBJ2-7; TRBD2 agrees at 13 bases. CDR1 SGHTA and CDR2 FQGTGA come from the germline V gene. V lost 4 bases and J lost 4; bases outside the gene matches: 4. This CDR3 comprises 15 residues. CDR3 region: CASSSGLAGDYEQYF. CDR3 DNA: TGTGCCAGCAGCTCAGGACTAGCGGGAGATTACGAGCAGTACTTC.

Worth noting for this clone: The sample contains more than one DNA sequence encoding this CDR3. The CDR3 loop is CASSLAGGLYGYTF. The CDR3 bases are TGCGCCAGCAGCTTAGCAGGGGGTTTGTATGGCTACACCTTC. The chain employs TRBV5-1 and TRBJ1-2, with 7 positions matching TRBD1. The CDR3 spans 14 residues. Germline CDR1 SGHRS, CDR2 YFSETQ. The J segment lost 5 bases and the V segment lost 2 bases, leaving 6 bases of the junction unmatched.

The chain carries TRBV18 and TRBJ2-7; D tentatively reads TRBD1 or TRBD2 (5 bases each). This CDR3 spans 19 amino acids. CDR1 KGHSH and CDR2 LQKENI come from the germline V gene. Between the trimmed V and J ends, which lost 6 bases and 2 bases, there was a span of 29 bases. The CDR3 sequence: CASSLPGWDPNGNPYEQYF. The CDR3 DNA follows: TGTGCCAGCTCGCTCCCGGGCTGGGACCCCAACGGGAATCCCTACGAGCAGTACTTC.

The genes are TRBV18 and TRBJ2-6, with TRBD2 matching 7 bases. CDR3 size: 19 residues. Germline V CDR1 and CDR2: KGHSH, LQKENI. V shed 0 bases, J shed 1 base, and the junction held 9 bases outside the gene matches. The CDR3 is CASSPPRSQGGSGANVLTF. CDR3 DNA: TGTGCCAGCTCACCACCGAGGTCTCAGGGAGGGTCTGGGGCCAACGTCCTGACTTTC.

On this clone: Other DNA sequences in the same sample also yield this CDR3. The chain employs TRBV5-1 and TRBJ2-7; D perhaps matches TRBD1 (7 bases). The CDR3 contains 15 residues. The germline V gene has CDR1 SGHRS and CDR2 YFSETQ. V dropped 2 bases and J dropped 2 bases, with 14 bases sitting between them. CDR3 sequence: CASSFGSGGTYEQYF. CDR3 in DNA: TGCGCCAGCAGCTTCGGGTCAGGGGGGACCTACGAGCAGTACTTC.

The CDR3 DNA reads as TGCGCCAGCAGCTTGGCCCCCACCGGTAGGGATAAGTCCTACGAGCAGTACTTC. Its protein product is CASSLAPTGRDKSYEQYF. V usage is TRBV5-1 and J usage is TRBJ2-7; D gene ambiguous. Germline V gives CDR1 SGHRS, CDR2 YFSETQ. This CDR3 has 18 residues. V was pared by 0 bases and J by 1 base, with 20 bases between. Looking up the rest from reference TRBV5-1 and TRBJ2-7 gives the full variable domain: KAGVTQTPRYLIKTRGQQVTLSCSPISGHRSVSWYQQTPGQGLQFLFEYFSETQRNKGNFPGRFSGRQFSNSRSEMNVSTLELGDSALYLCASSLAPTGRDKSYEQYFGPGTRLTVT.

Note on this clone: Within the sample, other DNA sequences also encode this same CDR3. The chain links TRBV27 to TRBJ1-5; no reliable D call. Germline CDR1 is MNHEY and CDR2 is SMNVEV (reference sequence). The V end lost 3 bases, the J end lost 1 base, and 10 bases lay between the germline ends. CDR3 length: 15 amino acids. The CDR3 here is CASSFARTSNQPQHF. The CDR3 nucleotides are TGTGCCAGCAGTTTCGCGCGAACCAGCAATCAGCCCCAGCATTTT.